Each of the 2 T cell receptor beta chains below was sequenced from the same sample in a study of T cell responses to AZD1222 COVID-19 vaccine. Method: immunoSEQ multiplex PCR; TCRdb's copy keeps in-frame clones and lacks some. The sample includes 200,000 to 250,000 clones, about 93% of them seen just once. This sample comprised peripheral blood, obtained on day 0 of MenACWY control vaccination. All receptors derive from an adult in good health.

On this clone: Other DNA sequences in this specimen translate into the identical CDR3. V and J are TRBV5-1 and TRBJ2-7, with 8 bases lining up with TRBD2. The germline CDR1 and CDR2 sequences are SGHRS and YFSETQ. The CDR3 consists of 15 residues. Trimming at V came to 4 bases and at J to 0 bases, leaving 6 bases not matched to a gene. CDR3: CASSLVAGSSYEQYF. For the CDR3, the DNA is TGCGCCAGCAGCCTAGTAGCGGGAAGCTCCTACGAGCAGTACTTC.

The chain couples TRBV7-9 to TRBJ1-2, with no clear D. Trimming removed 3 bases at V and 6 bases at J, with 11 bases between. The germline gives CDR1 SEHNR, CDR2 FQNEAQ (reference sequence). The CDR3 extends over 13 amino acids. The CDR3 region is CASSFGGSHGYTF. Written as DNA, the CDR3 is TGTGCCAGCAGCTTCGGCGGTAGCCATGGCTACACCTTC.